This T cell receptor beta chain came from a study of T-cell reconstitution after alpha-beta-depleted transplantation in children. Molecular barcoding with unique molecular identifiers was used for the TCRbeta library. TCRdb re-called the PCR reads through MiXCR, storing one row per CDR3 protein. The top ten clones hold 3% to 3.5% of a sample with hundreds of thousands of distinct CDR3 sequences, about 16% of them seen once. The CDR3 contains 13 residues. Germline V lookup: CDR1 SEHNR, CDR2 FQNEAQ (reference sequence). Trimming took off 4 bases at V and 6 bases at J, with 11 bases between the two ends. This clonotype appeared a few times.

V usage is TRBV7-9 and J usage is TRBJ2-3, with D possibly TRBD2 on 5 matching bases. The source was PBMCs from the stem cell graft donor, collected from the stem cell graft. The receptor comes from a human donor who donated a stem cell graft to a child with acute lymphoblastic leukemia. The CDR3 spells CASSSGKTDTQYF. DNA of the CDR3: TGTGCCAGCAGCTCCGGGAAAACTGATACGCAGTATTTT.